This T cell receptor beta chain came from a study of blood T cells in healthy people across ages. Then a second PCR, running roughly 7 to 11 cycles, was carried out with a sample-barcoded 5' primer and a J-beta primer mix. A single record per CDR3 protein comes from TCRdb applying MiXCR to the 5' RACE reads. The sample includes hundreds of thousands of distinct CDR3 sequences, roughly 46% of them seen just once. This clonotype was seen repeatedly, ten times or more. Germline V gene lookup returns CDR1 MDHEN and CDR2 SYDVKM. The CDR3 totals 13 residues. The ends were cut back, 4 bases at V and 2 bases at J, with 9 bases in the middle.

This receptor was taken from an elderly man in good health. The chain employs TRBV28 and TRBJ2-7, with D uncertain. The sequencing input was blood. The CDR3 sequence: CASSSPSTYEQYF. Written as DNA, the CDR3 is TGTGCCAGCAGTTCCCCCTCCACCTACGAGCAGTACTTC.